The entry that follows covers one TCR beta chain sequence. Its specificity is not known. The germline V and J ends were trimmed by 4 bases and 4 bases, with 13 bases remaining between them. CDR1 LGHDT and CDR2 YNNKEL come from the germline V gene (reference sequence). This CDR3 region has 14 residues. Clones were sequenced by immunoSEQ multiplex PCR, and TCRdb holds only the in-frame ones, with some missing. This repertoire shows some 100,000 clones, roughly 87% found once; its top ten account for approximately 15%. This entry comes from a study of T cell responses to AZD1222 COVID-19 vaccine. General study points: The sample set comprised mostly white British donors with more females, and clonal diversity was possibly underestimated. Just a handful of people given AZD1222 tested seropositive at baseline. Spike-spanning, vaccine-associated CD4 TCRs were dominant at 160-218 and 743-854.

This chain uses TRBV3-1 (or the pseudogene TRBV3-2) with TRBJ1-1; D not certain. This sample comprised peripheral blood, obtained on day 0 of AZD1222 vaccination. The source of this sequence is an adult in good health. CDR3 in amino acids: CASSLQVGSTEAFF. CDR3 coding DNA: TGTGCCAGCAGCCTACAAGTAGGGAGCACTGAAGCTTTCTTT.